Shown below are 24 T cell receptor beta chains from a single sample sequenced in a study of blood T cell dynamics during melanoma immunotherapy. Time point in this sample: pre-treatment baseline. Clones were read by immunoSEQ multiplex PCR, and TCRdb kept only the in-frame ones, dropping some. The sample lists around 15,000 clones; over 65% were seen once. The sample in question was blood, obtained from a patient treated with checkpoint blockade. The receptors were sampled from a human donor with melanoma.

V is TRBV19 and J is TRBJ2-7; TRBD1 or TRBD2 may be the D gene (5 bases each). Germline assignment: CDR1 LNHDA and CDR2 SQIVND (reference sequence). The CDR3 totals 17 residues. The V end lost 1 base, the J end lost 7 bases, and 23 bases lay between the germline ends. For the CDR3, the DNA is TGTGCCAGTAGTATAGGCTCCGGAATGGGGACGAAGGTGGAGCAGTACTTC. Its translation is CASSIGSGMGTKVEQYF.

CDR3 protein: CAWSVLAGGPGELFF. For the CDR3, the DNA is TGTGCCTGGAGTGTACTAGCGGGGGGGCCCGGGGAGCTGTTTTTT. The chain links TRBV30 to TRBJ2-2; 13 bases map to TRBD2. The J segment lost 6 bases and the V segment lost 0 bases, leaving 1 base of the junction unmatched. Germline V lookup: CDR1 GTSNPN, CDR2 SVGIG (reference sequence). This CDR3 spans 15 amino acids. Looking up the rest from reference TRBV30 and TRBJ2-2 gives the full variable domain: SQTIHQWPATLVQPVGSPLSLECTVEGTSNPNLYWYRQAAGRGLQLLFYSVGIGQISSEVPQNLSASRPQDRQFILSSKKLLLSDSGFYLCAWSVLAGGPGELFFGEGSRLTVL.

The V gene is TRBV6-5, the J gene TRBJ2-7; D ambiguous. This CDR3 comprises 12 residues. Germline CDR1 reads MNHEY; CDR2 reads SVGAGI. The ends were cut back, 4 bases at V and 5 bases at J, with 9 bases in the middle. CDR3 DNA sequence: TGTGCCAGCAGTTCTATCCGGAACGAGCAGTACTTC. Its translation: CASSSIRNEQYF.

The chain combines TRBV7-9 with TRBJ2-1, with 11 bases fitting TRBD2. There are 16 residues in the CDR3. Germline CDR1 reads SEHNR; CDR2 reads FQNEAQ (reference sequence). J was trimmed by 2 bases and V by 3 bases; bases with no gene match: 3. CDR3 nucleotides: TGTGCCAGCAGCTTTAGCGGGGGGGCAACCTACAATGAGCAGTTCTTC. Protein sequence: CASSFSGGATYNEQFF. The entire variable domain, with the rest obtained from reference TRBV7-9 and TRBJ2-1, is as follows: DTGVSQNPRHKITKRGQNVTFRCDPISEHNRLYWYRQTLGQGPEFLTYFQNEAQLEKSRLLSDRFSAERPKGSFSTLEIQRTEQGDSAMYLCASSFSGGATYNEQFFGPGTRLTVL.

The chain combines TRBV5-4 with TRBJ2-7; D unresolved. Germline V CDR1 and CDR2: SGHNT, YYREEE (reference sequence). This CDR3 spans 12 amino acids. V lost 4 bases and J 3 bases, leaving 8 bases between the germline ends. In nucleotides, the CDR3 is TGTGCCAGCAGCCTGGAAGACTACGAGCAGTACTTC. Translation: CASSLEDYEQYF.

This clone was observed a handful of times. CDR3 coding DNA: TGTGCCAGCAGTGGAACGACCCTTAACTACGAGCAGTACTTC. Protein: CASSGTTLNYEQYF. The rearrangement links TRBV6-1 to TRBJ2-7; D unresolved. Per the germline V gene, CDR1 is MNHNS and CDR2 is SASEGT. This CDR3 contains 14 residues. The V end lost 4 bases, the J end lost 3 bases, and 13 bases lay between the germline ends.

This rearrangement joins TRBV7-9 to TRBJ2-5; D might be TRBD1 or TRBD2, each matching 6 bases. This CDR3 comprises 15 residues. Germline-derived CDR1 and CDR2 are SEHNR and FQNEAQ (reference sequence). The ends were cut back, 2 bases at V and 4 bases at J, with 14 bases in the middle. The CDR3 protein is CASSLPKGGTETQYF. CDR3 in DNA: TGTGCCAGCAGCTTACCGAAGGGGGGCACAGAGACCCAGTACTTC. Full variable domain (remainder filled in from reference TRBV7-9 and TRBJ2-5): DTGVSQNPRHKITKRGQNVTFRCDPISEHNRLYWYRQTLGQGPEFLTYFQNEAQLEKSRLLSDRFSAERPKGSFSTLEIQRTEQGDSAMYLCASSLPKGGTETQYFGPGTRLLVL.

As DNA, the CDR3 is TGCGCCAGCAGTCGGGGACAGGACTACGAGCAGTACTTC. Its translation: CASSRGQDYEQYF. The gene calls are TRBV5-1 and TRBJ2-7, with 8 nucleotides matching TRBD1. Trimming at V came to 5 bases and at J to 3 bases, leaving 4 bases not matched to a gene. Per germline, CDR1 SGHRS and CDR2 YFSETQ. This CDR3 has 13 residues.

The chain joins TRBV14 to TRBJ2-1, with D possibly TRBD2 on 6 matching bases. This CDR3 comprises 15 residues. Per germline, CDR1 SGHDN and CDR2 FVKESK. Trimming took off 4 bases at V and 5 bases at J, with 15 bases between the two ends. This CDR3 reads CASSPIGSGNNEQFF. In DNA, the CDR3 is TGTGCCAGCAGCCCAATCGGTAGCGGAAACAATGAGCAGTTCTTC.

The chain joins TRBV5-6 to TRBJ2-5, with D perhaps matching TRBD2 (6 bases). The CDR3 runs to 13 residues. Per the germline V gene, CDR1 is SGHDT and CDR2 is YYEEEE. Trimming pared 7 bases from V and 4 bases from J, leaving 14 bases between. The CDR3 sequence is CASRGSPTETQYF. The CDR3 DNA reads as TGTGCCAGCCGGGGGTCCCCCACAGAGACCCAGTACTTC.

The J gene is TRBJ2-2, the V gene TRBV7-9; no firm D call. Trimming removed 1 base from V and 7 bases from J, with 7 bases in between. From germline, CDR1 is SEHNR and CDR2 FQNEAQ (reference sequence). This CDR3 is built from 13 residues. The chain's CDR3 is CASSLVLLGELFF. The CDR3 DNA reads as TGTGCCAGCAGCTTAGTCTTACTCGGGGAGCTGTTTTTT.

The table lists this clone with a few counts. CDR3 coding DNA: TGTGCCAGCAGTGATCGGGGGGCGTTCCAGCCCCAGCATTTT. Translated: CASSDRGAFQPQHF. This chain uses TRBV2 with TRBJ1-5; TRBD1 might be the D (6 bases). The CDR3 sequence is 14 residues long. Germline assignment: CDR1 SNHLY and CDR2 FYNNEI. Trimming cost V 3 bases and J 7 bases, with 13 bases left between them.

In DNA form, the CDR3 reads TGTGCCAGCAGCCCGACCCCAGGGTTTAATGAAAAACTGTTTTTT. Translating gives CASSPTPGFNEKLFF. The genes are TRBV9 and TRBJ1-4, with TRBD1 as a possible D gene (5 bases). V gave up 4 bases and J gave up 4 bases, with 14 bases separating them. The CDR3 runs to 15 residues. CDR1 is SGDLS and CDR2 is YYNGEE in the germline V gene. Looking up the rest from reference TRBV9 and TRBJ1-4 gives the full variable domain: DSGVTQTPKHLITATGQRVTLRCSPRSGDLSVYWYQQSLDQGLQFLIQYYNGEERAKGNILERFSAQQFPDLHSELNLSSLELGDSALYFCASSPTPGFNEKLFFGSGTQLSVL.

This chain links TRBV2 with TRBJ1-2; D might be TRBD1 (5 bases). Germline V gene data show CDR1 as SNHLY and CDR2 as FYNNEI. Trimming pared 6 bases from V and 4 bases from J, leaving 18 bases between. The CDR3 runs to 15 residues. The CDR3 coding sequence is TGTGCCAGCAGCCGGAGAGGGGTCCCCCTCTATGGCTACACCTTC. This sequence encodes CASSRRGVPLYGYTF.

The rearrangement uses TRBV7-3 and TRBJ2-1, with D possibly TRBD1 on 6 matching bases. Trimming shortened V by 5 bases and J by 9 bases, and 17 bases separated the two germline ends. The CDR3 has 14 amino acids. Germline CDR1 SGHTA, CDR2 FQGTGA. In DNA form, the CDR3 reads TGTGCCAGCAGCGAGGCAAACAGGGTGGCTGAGCAGTTCTTC. It codes for CASSEANRVAEQFF.

This chain joins TRBV5-1 and TRBJ2-1, with D perhaps TRBD1 or TRBD2 (5 bases each). Trimming removed 7 bases at V and 0 bases at J, with 11 bases between. This CDR3 is built from 14 residues. The germline CDR1 and CDR2 sequences are SGHRS and YFSETQ. CDR3 protein: CASRWDGSYNEQFF. The CDR3 DNA reads TGCGCCAGCCGGTGGGACGGCTCCTACAATGAGCAGTTCTTC.

The DNA of the CDR3 is TGTGCCAGCAGCTTGGACCTTGCGTATACGCAGTATTTT. Protein product: CASSLDLAYTQYF. The chain employs TRBV5-6 and TRBJ2-3; no clear D. V shed 0 bases and J shed 7 bases, with 9 bases lying between them. CDR1 is SGHDT, CDR2 YYEEEE, per germline. The CDR3 runs to 13 residues.

V gene TRBV28 combines with J gene TRBJ2-4, with TRBD2 matching over 7 bases. V shed 5 bases and J 5 bases; nucleotides not matched to a gene: 9. Germline V gene sequence: CDR1 MDHEN, CDR2 SYDVKM. This CDR3 is built from 15 residues. DNA of the CDR3: TGTGCCAGCAGTGGGGGGAGGGAAGGAGAAAACATTCAGTACTTC. Translating it yields CASSGGREGENIQYF.

This sequence joins TRBV19 and TRBJ2-3; possibly TRBD2 for D (6 bases). Deletions cut 1 base from V and 0 bases from J, with 14 bases between. CDR1 and CDR2 (germline): LNHDA, SQIVND (reference sequence). The CDR3 extends over 17 amino acids. DNA for the CDR3: TGTGCCAGTAGTATAGGGGCATACGGGACTAGCACAGATACGCAGTATTTT. It codes for CASSIGAYGTSTDTQYF.

J is TRBJ1-2 and V is TRBV15, with D uncertain. The germline V and J ends were trimmed by 1 base and 4 bases, with 10 bases remaining between them. Germline V gene data show CDR1 as LNHNV and CDR2 as YYDKDF (reference sequence). CDR3 length: 14 residues. CDR3 bases: TGTGCCACCAGCAGAGTGGATGGACCCTATGGCTACACCTTC. Protein sequence: CATSRVDGPYGYTF.

J is TRBJ1-2 and V is TRBV6-1; D not certain. Trimming pared 1 base from V and 2 bases from J, leaving 11 bases between. The CDR3 is 15 amino acids. The germline gives CDR1 MNHNS, CDR2 SASEGT. CDR3 coding DNA: TGTGCCAGCAGTGAAGGGACTGGGATGAACTATGGCTACACCTTC. Translation gives CASSEGTGMNYGYTF.

The chain links TRBV6-5 to TRBJ2-5; possibly TRBD1 or TRBD2 for D (5 bases each). The length of the CDR3 is 12 residues. V dropped 2 bases and J dropped 5 bases, with 6 bases sitting between them. CDR1 and CDR2 from the germline V gene are MNHEY and SVGAGI. The CDR3 sequence is CASSYEGETQYF. In DNA form, the CDR3 reads TGTGCCAGCAGTTACGAGGGGGAGACCCAGTACTTC.

This rearrangement joins TRBV13 to TRBJ2-7, with 8 bases aligning to TRBD1. With 5 bases clipped from V and 2 bases from J, the junction kept 5 bases outside the gene matches. This CDR3 has 14 residues. Germline V CDR1 and CDR2: PRHDT, FYEKMQ (reference sequence). The CDR3 DNA is TGTGCCAGCAGCCCGTGGACAGGGCCCTACGAGCAGTACTTC. Protein: CASSPWTGPYEQYF.

V gene TRBV4-1 combines with J gene TRBJ2-1; weak D call: TRBD2 (6 bases). Germline V gene data show CDR1 as MGHRA and CDR2 as YSYEKL. V lost 4 bases, J lost 3 bases, and 13 bases lay in between. The CDR3 consists of 15 residues. The CDR3 nucleotides read TGCGCCAGCAGCCCCCTGGGCGGGGACTACAATGAGCAGTTCTTC. Its protein is CASSPLGGDYNEQFF.